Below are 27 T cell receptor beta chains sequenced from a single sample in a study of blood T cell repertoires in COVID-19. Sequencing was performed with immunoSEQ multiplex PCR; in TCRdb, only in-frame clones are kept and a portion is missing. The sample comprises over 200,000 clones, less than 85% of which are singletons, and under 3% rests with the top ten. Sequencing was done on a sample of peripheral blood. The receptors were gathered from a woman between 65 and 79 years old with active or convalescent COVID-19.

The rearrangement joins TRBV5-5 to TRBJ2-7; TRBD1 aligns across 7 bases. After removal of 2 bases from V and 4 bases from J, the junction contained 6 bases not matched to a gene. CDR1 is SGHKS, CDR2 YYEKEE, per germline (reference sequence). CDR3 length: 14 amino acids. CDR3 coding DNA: TGTGCCAGCAGCTTAAGAGGGGGCCTGTACGAGCAGTACTTC. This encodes CASSLRGGLYEQYF.

In nucleotides, the CDR3 is TGTGCCAGTAGTATAGTTGGCAGTATAGCCAAAAACATTCAGTACTTC. Translating gives CASSIVGSIAKNIQYF. The chain recombines TRBV19 with TRBJ2-4; unclear D gene. Trimming removed 1 base at V and 0 bases at J, with 10 bases between. The CDR3 totals 16 residues. Germline CDR1 LNHDA, CDR2 SQIVND (reference sequence).

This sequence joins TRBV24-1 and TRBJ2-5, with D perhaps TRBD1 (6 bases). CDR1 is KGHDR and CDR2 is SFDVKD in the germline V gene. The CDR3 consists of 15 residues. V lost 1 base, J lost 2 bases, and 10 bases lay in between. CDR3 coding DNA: TGTGCCACCAGTGATTTTCGGCAGGGGCAAGAGACCCAGTACTTC. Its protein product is CATSDFRQGQETQYF.

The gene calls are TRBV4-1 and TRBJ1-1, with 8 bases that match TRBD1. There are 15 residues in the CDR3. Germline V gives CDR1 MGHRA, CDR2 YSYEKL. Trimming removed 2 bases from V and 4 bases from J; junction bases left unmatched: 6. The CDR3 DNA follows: TGCGCCAGCAGCCAACAACAGGGGGAGGGCACTGAAGCTTTCTTT. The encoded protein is CASSQQQGEGTEAFF.

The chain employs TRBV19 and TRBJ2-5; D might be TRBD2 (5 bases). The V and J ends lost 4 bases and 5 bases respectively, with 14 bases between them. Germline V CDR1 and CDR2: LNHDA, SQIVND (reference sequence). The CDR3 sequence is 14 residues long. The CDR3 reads CASSTPSIRETQYF. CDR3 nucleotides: TGTGCCAGTAGTACCCCTAGCATCAGGGAGACCCAGTACTTC.

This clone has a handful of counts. CDR3 sequence: CAISEGDRGRDTQYF. The CDR3 DNA reads TGTGCCATCAGTGAGGGGGACAGGGGCAGAGATACGCAGTATTTT. The rearrangement links TRBV10-3 to TRBJ2-3, with 10 positions matching TRBD1. The V and J ends lost 2 bases and 5 bases, in that order; junction bases with no gene match: 4. The CDR3 sequence is 15 residues long. Germline values: CDR1 ENHRY, CDR2 SYGVKD.

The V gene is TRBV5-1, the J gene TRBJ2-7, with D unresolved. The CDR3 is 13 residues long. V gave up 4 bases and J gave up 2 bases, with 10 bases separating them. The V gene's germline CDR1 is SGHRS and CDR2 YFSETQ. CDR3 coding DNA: TGCGCCAGCAGCGACGGGTCTACCTACGAGCAGTACTTC. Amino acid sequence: CASSDGSTYEQYF.

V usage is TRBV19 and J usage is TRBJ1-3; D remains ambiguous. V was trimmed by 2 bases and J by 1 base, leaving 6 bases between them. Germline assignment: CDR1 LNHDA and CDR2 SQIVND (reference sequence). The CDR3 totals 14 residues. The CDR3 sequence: CASSINPSGNTIYF. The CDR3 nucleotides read TGTGCCAGTAGTATAAATCCGTCTGGAAACACCATATATTTT.

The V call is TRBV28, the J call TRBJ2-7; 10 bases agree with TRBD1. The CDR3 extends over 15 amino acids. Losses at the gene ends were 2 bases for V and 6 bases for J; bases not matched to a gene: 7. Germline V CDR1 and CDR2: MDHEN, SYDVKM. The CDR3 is CASSLRTGGSGEQYF. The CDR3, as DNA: TGTGCCAGCAGTTTAAGGACAGGGGGGTCGGGCGAGCAGTACTTC.

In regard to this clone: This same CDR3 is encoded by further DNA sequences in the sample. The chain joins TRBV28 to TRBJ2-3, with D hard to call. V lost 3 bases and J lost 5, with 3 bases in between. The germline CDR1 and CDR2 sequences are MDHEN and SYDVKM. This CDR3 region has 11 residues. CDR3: CASSLRDTQYF. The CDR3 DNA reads TGTGCCAGCAGTTTGAGAGATACGCAGTATTTT.

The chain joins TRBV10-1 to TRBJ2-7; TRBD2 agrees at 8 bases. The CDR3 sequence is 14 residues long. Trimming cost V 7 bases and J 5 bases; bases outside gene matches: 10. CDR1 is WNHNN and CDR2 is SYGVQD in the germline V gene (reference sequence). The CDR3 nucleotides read TGCGCCAGCACCTCCGGGGGGGCTAACAACGAGCAGTACTTC. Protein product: CASTSGGANNEQYF.

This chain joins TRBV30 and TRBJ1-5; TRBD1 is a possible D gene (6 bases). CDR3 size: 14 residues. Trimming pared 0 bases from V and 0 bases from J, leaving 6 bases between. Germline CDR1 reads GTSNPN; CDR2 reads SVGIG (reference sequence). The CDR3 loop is CAWSVGGSNQPQHF. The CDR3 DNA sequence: TGTGCCTGGAGTGTAGGGGGTAGCAATCAGCCCCAGCATTTT.

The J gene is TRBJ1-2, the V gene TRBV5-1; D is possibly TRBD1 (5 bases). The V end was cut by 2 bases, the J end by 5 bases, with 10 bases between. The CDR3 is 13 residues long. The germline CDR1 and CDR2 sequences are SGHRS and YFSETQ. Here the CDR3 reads CASSFADSYGYTF. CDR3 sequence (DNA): TGCGCCAGCAGCTTCGCCGACAGTTATGGCTACACCTTC. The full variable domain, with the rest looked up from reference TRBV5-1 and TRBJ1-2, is KAGVTQTPRYLIKTRGQQVTLSCSPISGHRSVSWYQQTPGQGLQFLFEYFSETQRNKGNFPGRFSGRQFSNSRSEMNVSTLELGDSALYLCASSFADSYGYTFGSGTRLTVV.

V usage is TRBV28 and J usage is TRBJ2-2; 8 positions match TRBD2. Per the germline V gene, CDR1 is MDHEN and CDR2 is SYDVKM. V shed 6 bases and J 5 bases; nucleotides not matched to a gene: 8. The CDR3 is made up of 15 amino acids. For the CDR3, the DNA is TGTGCCAGCAGAGCAGCGGGGGACGCTACCGGGGAGCTGTTTTTT. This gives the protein CASRAAGDATGELFF. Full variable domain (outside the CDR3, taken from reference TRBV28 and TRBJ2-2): DVKVTQSSRYLVKRTGEKVFLECVQDMDHENMFWYRQDPGLGLRLIYFSYDVKMKEKGDIPEGYSVSREKKERFSLILESASTNQTSMYLCASRAAGDATGELFFGEGSRLTVL.

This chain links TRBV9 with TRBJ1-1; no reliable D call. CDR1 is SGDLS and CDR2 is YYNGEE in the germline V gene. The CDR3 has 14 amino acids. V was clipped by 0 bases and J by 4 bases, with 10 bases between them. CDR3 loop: CASSVAGVPTEAFF. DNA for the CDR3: TGTGCCAGCAGCGTAGCCGGGGTCCCCACTGAAGCTTTCTTT.

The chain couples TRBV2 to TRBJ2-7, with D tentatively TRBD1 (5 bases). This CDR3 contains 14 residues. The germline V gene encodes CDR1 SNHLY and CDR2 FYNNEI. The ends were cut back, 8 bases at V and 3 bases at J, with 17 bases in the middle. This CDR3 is CASFRMAGIYEQYF. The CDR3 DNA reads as TGTGCCAGCTTCCGGATGGCAGGGATCTACGAGCAGTACTTC.

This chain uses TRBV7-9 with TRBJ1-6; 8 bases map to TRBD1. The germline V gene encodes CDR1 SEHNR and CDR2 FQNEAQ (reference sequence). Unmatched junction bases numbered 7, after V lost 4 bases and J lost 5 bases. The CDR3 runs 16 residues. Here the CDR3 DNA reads TGTGCCAGCAGCTCTACGGGGGGACAGGATAATTCACCCCTCCACTTT. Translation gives CASSSTGGQDNSPLHF.

As DNA, the CDR3 is TGTGCCAGCAGTTCTGTCGGTAGTACCAAAAACATTCAGTACTTC. It specifies CASSSVGSTKNIQYF. The chain combines TRBV6-5 with TRBJ2-4; D ambiguous. V lost 4 bases to trimming and J lost 2 bases, with 12 bases between them. This CDR3 region has 15 residues. Germline V lookup: CDR1 MNHEY, CDR2 SVGAGI.

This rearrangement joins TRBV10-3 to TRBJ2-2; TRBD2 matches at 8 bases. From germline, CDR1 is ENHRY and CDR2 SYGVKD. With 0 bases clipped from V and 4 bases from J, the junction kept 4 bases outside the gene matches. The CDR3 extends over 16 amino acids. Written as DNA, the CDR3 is TGTGCCATCAGTGAGTCGGCGGGGGGAGGCACCGGGGAGCTGTTTTTT. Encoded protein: CAISESAGGGTGELFF.

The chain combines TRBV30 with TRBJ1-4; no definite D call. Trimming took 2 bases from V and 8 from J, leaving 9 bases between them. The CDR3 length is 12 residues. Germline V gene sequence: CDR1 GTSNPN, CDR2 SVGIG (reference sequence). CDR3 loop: CAWSYGEEKLFF. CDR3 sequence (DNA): TGTGCCTGGAGTTATGGGGAGGAAAAACTGTTTTTT.

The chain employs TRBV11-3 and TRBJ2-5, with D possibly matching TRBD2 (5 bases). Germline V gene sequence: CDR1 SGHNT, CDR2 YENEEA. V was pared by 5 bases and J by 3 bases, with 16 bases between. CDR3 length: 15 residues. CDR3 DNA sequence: TGTGCCAGCAGCCTACCCCGGGCCGGGGAAGAGACCCAGTACTTC. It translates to CASSLPRAGEETQYF.

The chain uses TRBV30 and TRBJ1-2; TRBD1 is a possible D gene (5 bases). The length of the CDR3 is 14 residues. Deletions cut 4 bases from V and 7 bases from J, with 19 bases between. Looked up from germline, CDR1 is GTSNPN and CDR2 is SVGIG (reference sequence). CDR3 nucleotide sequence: TGTGCCTGGAACTCCATTTTGGGAGGGGTTGGCTACACCTTC. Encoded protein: CAWNSILGGVGYTF.

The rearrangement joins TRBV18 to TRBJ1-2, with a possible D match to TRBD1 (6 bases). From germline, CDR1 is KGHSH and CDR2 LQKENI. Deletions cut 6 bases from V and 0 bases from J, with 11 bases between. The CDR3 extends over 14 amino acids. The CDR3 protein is CASSPRGSNYGYTF. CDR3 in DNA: TGTGCCAGCTCGCCCAGGGGATCTAACTATGGCTACACCTTC.

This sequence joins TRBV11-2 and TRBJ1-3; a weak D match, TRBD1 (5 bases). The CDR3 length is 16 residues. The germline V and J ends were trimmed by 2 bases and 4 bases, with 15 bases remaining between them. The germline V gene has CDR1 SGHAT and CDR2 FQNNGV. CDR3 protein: CASSLPPLQGGNTIYF. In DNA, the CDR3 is TGTGCCAGCAGCTTACCCCCTTTGCAGGGAGGAAACACCATATATTTT.

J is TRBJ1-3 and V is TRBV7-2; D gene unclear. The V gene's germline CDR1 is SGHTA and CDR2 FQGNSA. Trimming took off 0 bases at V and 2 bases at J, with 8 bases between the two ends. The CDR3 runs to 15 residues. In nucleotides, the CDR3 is TGTGCCAGCAGCTTAGCCGGGTTTACTGGAAACACCATATATTTT. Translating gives CASSLAGFTGNTIYF.

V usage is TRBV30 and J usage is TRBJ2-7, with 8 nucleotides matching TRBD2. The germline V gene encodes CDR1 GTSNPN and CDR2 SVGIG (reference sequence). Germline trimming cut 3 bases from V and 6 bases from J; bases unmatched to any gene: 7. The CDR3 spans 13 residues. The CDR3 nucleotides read TGTGCCTGGAGCGCGGGAGGCAAGGGCGAGCAGTACTTC. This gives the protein CAWSAGGKGEQYF.

The chain's CDR3 is CASSLDGQIFTDTQYF. CDR3 DNA sequence: TGTGCCAGCAGCTTAGATGGACAGATATTCACAGATACGCAGTATTTT. This rearrangement joins TRBV7-2 to TRBJ2-3; D might be TRBD1 (6 bases). The germline V gene encodes CDR1 SGHTA and CDR2 FQGNSA. V was shortened by 1 base and J by 2 bases, with 13 bases between the two germline ends. This CDR3 is 16 amino acids long. Supplemented by reference TRBV7-2 and TRBJ2-3, the full variable domain reads GAGVSQSPSNKVTEKGKDVELRCDPISGHTALYWYRQSLGQGLEFLIYFQGNSAPDKSGLPSDRFSAERTGGSVSTLTIQRTQQEDSAVYLCASSLDGQIFTDTQYFGPGTRLTVL.